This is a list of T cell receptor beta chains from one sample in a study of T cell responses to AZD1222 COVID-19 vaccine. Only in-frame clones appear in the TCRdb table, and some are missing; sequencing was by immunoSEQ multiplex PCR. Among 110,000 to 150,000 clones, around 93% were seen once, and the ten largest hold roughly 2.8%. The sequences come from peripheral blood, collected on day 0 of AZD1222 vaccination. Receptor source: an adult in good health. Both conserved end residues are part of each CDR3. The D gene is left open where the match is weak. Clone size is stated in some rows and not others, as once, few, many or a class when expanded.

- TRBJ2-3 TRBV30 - CAWSSGDSTDTQYF TGTGCCTGGAGCTCGGGGGACTCCACAGATACGCAGTATTTT
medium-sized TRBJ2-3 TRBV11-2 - CASRSDRGGTQYF TGTGCCAGCAGGTCAGATAGGGGGGGTACGCAGTATTTT
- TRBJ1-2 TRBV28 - CASSRTAWRGYTF TGTGCCAGCAGCCGGACAGCCTGGCGTGGCTACACCTTC
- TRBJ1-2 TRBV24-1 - CATSDQGWYGYTF TGTGCCACCAGTGATCAGGGGTGGTATGGCTACACCTTC
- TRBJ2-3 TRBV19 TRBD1 CASRDRGRYTQYF TGTGCCAGTAGGGACAGGGGGCGGTATACGCAGTATTTT
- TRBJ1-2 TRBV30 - CAWSVSRVGYGYTF TGTGCCTGGAGTGTATCGAGGGTAGGGTATGGCTACACCTTC
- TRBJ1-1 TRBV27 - CASGRRNTEAFF TGTGCCAGCGGTCGCAGGAACACTGAAGCTTTCTTT
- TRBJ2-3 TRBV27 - CASSLWAGLADTQYF TGTGCCAGCAGTTTATGGGCAGGGCTTGCAGATACGCAGTATTTT
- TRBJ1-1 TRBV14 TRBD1 CASSQGDRGVTEAFF TGTGCCAGCAGCCAAGGGGACAGGGGAGTCACTGAAGCTTTCTTT
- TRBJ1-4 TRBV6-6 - CASSYSRAVEKLFF TGTGCCAGCAGTTACTCGAGGGCAGTTGAAAAACTGTTTTTT
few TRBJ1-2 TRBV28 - CASRESRGVHGYTF TGTGCCAGCAGAGAAAGCCGAGGGGTGCATGGCTACACCTTC
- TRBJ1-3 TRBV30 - CAWDSGTGNTIYF TGTGCCTGGGACAGTGGCACTGGAAACACCATATATTTT
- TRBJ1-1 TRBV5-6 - CASSLEGGIEAFF TGTGCCAGCAGCTTGGAGGGGGGAATTGAAGCTTTCTTT
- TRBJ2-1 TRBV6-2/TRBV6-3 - CASSLRGGTLDEQFF TGTGCCAGCAGTTTACGCGGGGGCACTTTAGATGAGCAGTTCTTC
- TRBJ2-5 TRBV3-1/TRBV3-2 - CASSQEGSGETQYF TGTGCCAGCAGCCAAGAAGGTAGCGGCGAGACCCAGTACTTC
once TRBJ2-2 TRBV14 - CASSQSWGPTGELFF TGTGCCAGCAGCCAATCGTGGGGGCCGACCGGGGAGCTGTTTTTT
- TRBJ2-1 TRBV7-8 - CASSPMGVSYNEQFF TGTGCCAGCAGCCCGATGGGGGTCTCCTACAATGAGCAGTTCTTC
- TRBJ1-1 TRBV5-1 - CASSLTGPVTTEAFF TGCGCCAGCAGCTTGACAGGGCCCGTGACCACTGAAGCTTTCTTT
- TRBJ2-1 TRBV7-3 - CASSLGSYGGNEQFF TGTGCCAGCAGCTTAGGGTCGTACGGGGGCAATGAGCAGTTCTTC
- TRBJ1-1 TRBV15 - CATSRDPKQGKEAFF TGTGCCACCAGCAGAGACCCAAAACAAGGAAAAGAAGCTTTCTTT
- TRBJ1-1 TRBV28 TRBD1 CASRPGQGTGEAFF TGTGCCAGCAGGCCGGGACAGGGAACTGGTGAAGCTTTCTTT
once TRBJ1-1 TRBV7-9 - CASSPQRAKKGTEAFF TGTGCCAGCAGCCCCCAACGGGCGAAGAAGGGCACTGAAGCTTTCTTT
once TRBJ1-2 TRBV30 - CAWARGRVTGYTF TGTGCCTGGGCCAGAGGGCGGGTCACGGGCTACACCTTC
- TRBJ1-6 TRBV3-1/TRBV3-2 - CASSQEGLGSSPLHF TGTGCCAGCAGCCAAGAGGGGCTCGGGTCTTCACCCCTCCACTTT
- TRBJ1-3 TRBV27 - CASSLSAAEDRYF TGTGCCAGCAGTTTATCAGCGGCTGAGGACAGATATTTT
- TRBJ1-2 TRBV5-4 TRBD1 CASSSDRVYGYTF TGTGCCAGCAGCTCGGACAGGGTTTATGGCTACACCTTC
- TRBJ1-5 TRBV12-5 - CASGPGRINQPQHF TGTGCTAGTGGTCCGGGACGGATAAATCAGCCCCAGCATTTT
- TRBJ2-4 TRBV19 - CASRQVAAKNIQYF TGTGCCAGTAGGCAGGTTGCGGCCAAAAACATTCAGTACTTC
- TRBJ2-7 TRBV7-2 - CASSLLSVDGDEQYF TGTGCCAGCAGCTTATTGTCGGTGGATGGCGACGAGCAGTACTTC
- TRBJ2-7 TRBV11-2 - CASSTRRGSYEQYF TGTGCCAGCAGCACCAGACGGGGCTCCTACGAGCAGTACTTC
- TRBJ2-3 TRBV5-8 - CASSLPGRDTQYF TGTGCCAGCAGCTTGCCGGGTCGAGATACGCAGTATTTT
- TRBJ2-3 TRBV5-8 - CASSFGRVSTDTQYF TGTGCCAGCAGCTTCGGGCGGGTCAGCACAGATACGCAGTATTTT
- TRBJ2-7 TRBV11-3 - CASSLDRGEQYF TGTGCCAGCAGCTTAGACAGGGGCGAGCAGTACTTC
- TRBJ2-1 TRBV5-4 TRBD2 CASSSYSGANNEQFF TGTGCCAGCAGCTCCTACAGCGGGGCAAACAATGAGCAGTTCTTC
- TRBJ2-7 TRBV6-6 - CASSYSAGQTYEQYF TGTGCCAGCAGTTACTCGGCAGGTCAGACCTACGAGCAGTACTTC
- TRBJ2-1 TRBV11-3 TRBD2 CASSSSTGTSGLRSYNEQFF TGTGCCAGCAGCAGCTCAACCGGGACTAGCGGCCTTCGCTCCTACAATGAGCAGTTCTTC
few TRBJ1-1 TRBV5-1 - CASSGGPGPTEAFF TGCGCCAGCAGCGGGGGGCCAGGGCCCACTGAAGCTTTCTTT
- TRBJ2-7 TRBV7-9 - CASSLRTPSSYEQYF TGTGCCAGCAGCTTAAGGACTCCCAGCTCCTACGAGCAGTACTTC
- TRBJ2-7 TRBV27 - CASSFQKNFYEQYF TGTGCCAGCAGTTTCCAGAAGAACTTTTACGAGCAGTACTTC
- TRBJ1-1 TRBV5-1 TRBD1 CASSAGQGFEAFF TGCGCCAGCAGCGCCGGACAGGGATTTGAAGCTTTCTTT
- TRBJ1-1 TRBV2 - CASSVGQTFGTEAFF TGTGCCAGCAGTGTCGGCCAGACCTTCGGGACTGAAGCTTTCTTT
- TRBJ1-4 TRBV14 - CASSRSLNEKLFF TGTGCCAGCAGCCGATCCCTTAATGAAAAACTGTTTTTT
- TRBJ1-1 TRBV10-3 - CAISEEWTEAFF TGTGCCATCAGTGAGGAATGGACTGAAGCTTTCTTT
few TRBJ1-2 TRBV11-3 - CASSQGTGLIYGYTF TGTGCCAGCAGCCAGGGGACCGGACTGATCTATGGCTACACCTTC
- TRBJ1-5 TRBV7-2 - CASSPLGTYQPQHF TGTGCCAGCAGCCCTTTGGGTACCTATCAGCCCCAGCATTTT
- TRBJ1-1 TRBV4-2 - CASSQGRETEAFF TGTGCCAGCAGCCAGGGTAGGGAGACTGAAGCTTTCTTT
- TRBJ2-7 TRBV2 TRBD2 CAGGTSGTYEQYF TGTGCCGGGGGGACTAGCGGTACCTACGAGCAGTACTTC
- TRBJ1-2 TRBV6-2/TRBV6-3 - CASSYSVRSYGYTF TGTGCCAGCAGTTACTCCGTTCGGAGTTACGGCTACACCTTC
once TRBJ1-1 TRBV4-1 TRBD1 CASSQPVNYRGRITEAFF TGCGCCAGCAGCCAGCCCGTGAACTACAGGGGGCGCATCACTGAAGCTTTCTTT